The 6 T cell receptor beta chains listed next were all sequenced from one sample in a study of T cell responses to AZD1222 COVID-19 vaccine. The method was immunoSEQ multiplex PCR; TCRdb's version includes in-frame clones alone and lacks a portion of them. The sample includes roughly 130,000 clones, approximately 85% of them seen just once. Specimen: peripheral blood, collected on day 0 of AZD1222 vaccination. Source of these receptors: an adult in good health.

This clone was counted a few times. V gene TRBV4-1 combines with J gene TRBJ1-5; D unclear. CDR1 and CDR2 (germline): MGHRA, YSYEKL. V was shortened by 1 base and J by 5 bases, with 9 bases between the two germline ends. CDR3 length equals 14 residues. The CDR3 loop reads CASSQGGGHQPQHF. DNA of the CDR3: TGCGCCAGCAGCCAAGGGGGAGGACATCAGCCCCAGCATTTT.

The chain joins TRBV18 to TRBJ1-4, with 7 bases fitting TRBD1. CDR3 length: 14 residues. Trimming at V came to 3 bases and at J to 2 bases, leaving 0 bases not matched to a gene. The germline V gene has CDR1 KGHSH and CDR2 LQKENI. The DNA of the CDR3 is TGTGCCAGCTCACCGGGACAGACTAATGAAAAACTGTTTTTT. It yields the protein CASSPGQTNEKLFF.

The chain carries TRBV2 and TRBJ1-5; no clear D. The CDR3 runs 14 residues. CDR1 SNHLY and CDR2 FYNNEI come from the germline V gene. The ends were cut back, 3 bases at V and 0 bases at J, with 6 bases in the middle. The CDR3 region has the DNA TGTGCCAGCAGTGACAAGTATAGCAATCAGCCCCAGCATTTT. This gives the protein CASSDKYSNQPQHF.

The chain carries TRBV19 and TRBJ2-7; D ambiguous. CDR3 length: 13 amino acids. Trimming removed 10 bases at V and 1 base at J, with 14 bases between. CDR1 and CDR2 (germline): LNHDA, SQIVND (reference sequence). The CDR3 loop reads CATSKGLSYEQYF. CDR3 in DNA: TGTGCCACTTCCAAAGGGCTTTCCTACGAGCAGTACTTC.

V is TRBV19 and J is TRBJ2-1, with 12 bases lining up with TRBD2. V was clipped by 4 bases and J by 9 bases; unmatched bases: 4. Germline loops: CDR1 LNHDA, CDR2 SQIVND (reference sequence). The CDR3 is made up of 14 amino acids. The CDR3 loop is CASSRLAGGFEQFF. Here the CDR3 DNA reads TGTGCCAGTAGTAGGCTAGCGGGAGGGTTTGAGCAGTTCTTC.

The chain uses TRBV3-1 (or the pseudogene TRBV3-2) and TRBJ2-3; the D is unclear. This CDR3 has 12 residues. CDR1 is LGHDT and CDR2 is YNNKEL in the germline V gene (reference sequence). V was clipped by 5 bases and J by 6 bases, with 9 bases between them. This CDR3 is CASSYAEDTQYF. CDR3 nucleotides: TGTGCCAGCAGCTATGCAGAGGATACGCAGTATTTT.